A single sample is the source of the 18 T cell receptor beta chains below, sequenced in a study of T cells in Graves' hyperthyroidism and ophthalmopathy. The source material, RNA transcripts, was used to amplify TCR beta CDR3 regions. RT-PCR in the first round (using the HTBI primer set) targeted the TCR CDR3. One entry per CDR3 protein results from TCRdb running MiXCR on the multiplex PCR reads. Seen here are hundreds of thousands of distinct CDR3 sequences, about 15% observed once, and the top ten hold roughly 15%. The sequencing input was blood. The receptor set was obtained from a young woman with Graves' hyperthyroidism.

This clonotype has a handful of counts. This chain connects TRBV6-6 to TRBJ1-2; D ambiguous. The CDR3 covers 14 residues. The germline V gene has CDR1 MNHNY and CDR2 SVGAGI (reference sequence). The germline V and J ends were trimmed by 2 bases and 6 bases, with 13 bases remaining between them. The CDR3 reads CASSYVGRPNGYTF. The DNA for the CDR3 is TGTGCCAGCAGTTACGTGGGCAGGCCGAATGGCTACACCTTC.

This clonotype was seen many times. The chain employs TRBV18 and TRBJ2-7; TRBD1 might be the D (6 bases). Germline CDR1 and CDR2: KGHSH and LQKENI. Trimming shortened V by 0 bases and J by 1 base, and 7 bases separated the two germline ends. CDR3 length: 14 residues. CDR3 loop: CASSPPTGSYEQYF. In DNA form, the CDR3 reads TGTGCCAGCTCACCACCGACAGGATCCTACGAGCAGTACTTC.

This clonotype has at least ten counts. The chain carries TRBV20-1 and TRBJ1-2; 9 nucleotides line up with TRBD1. The junction had 2 bases not matched to a gene; V was cut back by 6 bases and J by 0 bases. Looked up from germline, CDR1 is DFQATT and CDR2 is SNEGSKA (reference sequence). The CDR3 is made up of 13 amino acids. CDR3 sequence reads: CSADRGTNYGYTF. The CDR3 region has the DNA TGCAGTGCCGACAGGGGGACTAACTATGGCTACACCTTC.

This clonotype was recorded many times. The chain employs TRBV27 and TRBJ2-1; 11 bases fit TRBD2. Losses at the gene ends were 5 bases for V and 2 bases for J; bases not matched to a gene: 8. CDR3 length equals 17 residues. The germline V gene encodes CDR1 MNHEY and CDR2 SMNVEV (reference sequence). CDR3 amino acids: CASSPRLAGPTYNEQFF. CDR3 DNA sequence: TGTGCCAGCAGTCCGAGACTAGCGGGACCAACCTACAATGAGCAGTTCTTC.

The chain couples TRBV5-6 to TRBJ2-7; unclear D gene. The ends were cut back, 3 bases at V and 0 bases at J, with 16 bases in the middle. This CDR3 region has 16 residues. CDR1 and CDR2 (germline): SGHDT, YYEEEE. The CDR3 nucleotides are TGTGCCAGCAGCTCGGCCCTTGACACCATCTCCTACGAGCAGTACTTC. It encodes CASSSALDTISYEQYF.

The J gene is TRBJ1-2, the V gene TRBV19, with a tentative D call TRBD1 (5 bases). CDR1 is LNHDA, CDR2 SQIVND, per germline (reference sequence). Between the trimmed V and J ends, which lost 5 bases and 3 bases, there was a span of 16 bases. This CDR3 has 15 residues. CDR3 DNA: TGTGCCAGTAGTTACCCCTCGGGGGTGGACTATGGCTACACCTTC. This encodes CASSYPSGVDYGYTF.

J is TRBJ1-6 and V is TRBV6-5, with D unclear. The V and J ends lost 1 base and 7 bases respectively, with 8 bases between them. The CDR3 length is 14 residues. Germline V gene sequence: CDR1 MNHEY, CDR2 SVGAGI. CDR3 DNA: TGTGCCAGCAGTTACTTCCGGGAAAATTCACCCCTCCACTTT. Translation: CASSYFRENSPLHF.

The V and J genes are TRBV20-1 and TRBJ1-2; unclear D gene. Germline V lookup: CDR1 DFQATT, CDR2 SNEGSKA (reference sequence). This CDR3 region has 10 residues. V was shortened by 6 bases and J by 4 bases, with 6 bases between the two germline ends. This chain's CDR3 is CSAPTYGYTF. CDR3 DNA: TGCAGTGCGCCTACCTATGGCTACACCTTC.

Notes on this clonotype: An end of the junction does not agree with germline; a read error may underlie this. The chain couples TRBV28 to TRBJ1-1; D is possibly TRBD1 (5 bases). Germline lookup yields CDR1 MDHEN and CDR2 SYDVKM. The CDR3 is 16 residues long. The CDR3 bases are TGTGCCGGCAGGCCCCGAACGGGACTGACATGCCGTGAAGCTTTCTTT. It encodes CAGRPRTGLTCREAFF.

The table lists this clonotype with a few counts. V usage is TRBV20-1 and J usage is TRBJ2-3; possibly TRBD2 for D (7 bases). This CDR3 has 13 residues. Trimming shortened V by 4 bases and J by 5 bases, and 13 bases separated the two germline ends. Germline V gene data show CDR1 as DFQATT and CDR2 as SNEGSKA (reference sequence). This CDR3 is CSAIAGAGDTQYF. The CDR3 region has the DNA TGCAGTGCTATTGCGGGGGCGGGAGATACGCAGTATTTT.

This clonotype was counted only a few times. The V gene is TRBV7-3, the J gene TRBJ2-2; D is undetermined. Germline CDR1 and CDR2: SGHTA and FQGTGA. The V and J ends lost 10 bases and 4 bases respectively, with 16 bases between them. The CDR3 runs to 14 residues. The DNA for the CDR3 is TGTGCCACTGCTCGGAGCCCGGGCACCGGGGAGCTGTTTTTT. This sequence encodes CATARSPGTGELFF.

This clonotype was counted ten times or more. This chain connects TRBV13 to TRBJ1-6; D might be TRBD1 (5 bases). The CDR3 length is 17 residues. Germline values: CDR1 PRHDT, CDR2 FYEKMQ (reference sequence). Deletions cut 3 bases from V and 1 base from J, with 13 bases between. In nucleotides, the CDR3 is TGTGCCAGCAGCTTCCGCCAGGGCAGTTCCTATAATTCACCCCTCCACTTT. Its translation is CASSFRQGSSYNSPLHF. Looking up the rest from reference TRBV13 and TRBJ1-6 gives the full variable domain: AAGVIQSPRHLIKEKRETATLKCYPIPRHDTVYWYQQGPGQDPQFLISFYEKMQSDKGSIPDRFSAQQFSDYHSELNMSSLELGDSALYFCASSFRQGSSYNSPLHFGNGTRLTVT.

This clonotype has more than one count but fewer than ten. The chain couples TRBV18 to TRBJ1-2; D is unclear. Germline CDR1 KGHSH, CDR2 LQKENI. V lost 3 bases and J lost 4, with 15 bases in between. This CDR3 region has 15 residues. The CDR3 reads CASSPKDGNLYGYTF. CDR3 DNA sequence: TGTGCCAGCTCACCTAAGGATGGGAACCTCTATGGCTACACCTTC. Based on the CDR3 plus reference TRBV18 and TRBJ1-2, the full variable domain is NAGVMQNPRHLVRRRGQEARLRCSPMKGHSHVYWYRQLPEEGLKFMVYLQKENIIDESGMPKERFSAEFPKEGPSILRIQQVVRGDSAAYFCASSPKDGNLYGYTFGSGTRLTVV.

This clonotype was observed a handful of times. The chain links TRBV20-1 to TRBJ2-1, with D perhaps matching TRBD1 or TRBD2 (6 bases each). Trimming removed 3 bases from V and 8 bases from J, with 20 bases in between. Germline CDR1 DFQATT, CDR2 SNEGSKA (reference sequence). This CDR3 region has 15 residues. CDR3 sequence reads: CSASGGLVGSDEQFF. CDR3 DNA sequence: TGCAGTGCTAGCGGGGGCCTCGTTGGCTCCGATGAGCAGTTCTTC.

This clonotype was counted at least ten times. This chain joins TRBV28 and TRBJ2-7, with 9 bases fitting TRBD1. Trimming cost V 1 base and J 1 base; bases outside gene matches: 2. Germline V gene data show CDR1 as MDHEN and CDR2 as SYDVKM. This CDR3 spans 15 amino acids. CDR3 DNA: TGTGCCAGCAGTTTATCACAGGGGGCGTCCTACGAGCAGTACTTC. Translation: CASSLSQGASYEQYF. The complete variable domain, with remaining parts taken from reference TRBV28 and TRBJ2-7, reads DVKVTQSSRYLVKRTGEKVFLECVQDMDHENMFWYRQDPGLGLRLIYFSYDVKMKEKGDIPEGYSVSREKKERFSLILESASTNQTSMYLCASSLSQGASYEQYFGPGTRLTVT.

The rearrangement uses TRBV29-1 and TRBJ2-2, with D perhaps matching TRBD1 (5 bases). The CDR3 covers 13 residues. Trimming shortened V by 3 bases and J by 1 base, and 6 bases separated the two germline ends. Per germline, CDR1 SQVTM and CDR2 ANQGSEA. CDR3 sequence: CSVDTGNTGELFF. CDR3 coding DNA: TGCAGCGTTGACACAGGGAACACCGGGGAGCTGTTTTTT.

This clonotype occurred many times. CDR3 DNA sequence: TGCGCCAGCAGCAGGACAGGGGGACCGAACACTGAAGCTTTCTTT. Translating it yields CASSRTGGPNTEAFF. The chain is built from TRBV5-1 and TRBJ1-1, with TRBD1 matching over 10 bases. J gave up 1 base and V 4 bases, and 4 bases lay outside the gene matches. Germline V lookup: CDR1 SGHRS, CDR2 YFSETQ. The CDR3 runs 15 residues.

This clonotype was seen repeatedly, ten times or more. The chain combines TRBV28 with TRBJ2-1; possible D gene TRBD1, 5 bases. The V gene's germline CDR1 is MDHEN and CDR2 SYDVKM. V was clipped by 5 bases and J by 12 bases, with 23 bases between them. The CDR3 contains 15 residues. The CDR3 loop is CASSPPERSRVSQFF. CDR3 bases: TGTGCCAGCAGTCCCCCAGAAAGGAGCAGGGTATCGCAGTTCTTC.